This T cell receptor beta chain was recovered during a study of cytomegalovirus exposure and HLA in healthy donors. Measured with immunoSEQ multiplex PCR; TCRdb has only the in-frame clones, and not every one. The table has around 160,000 clones, about 89% seen once; the top ten hold approximately 2.9%. The germline gives CDR1 SNHLY, CDR2 FYNNEI. V lost 4 bases, J lost 1 base, and 16 bases lay in between. The CDR3 spans 16 residues. This clonotype originated in a woman aged 18-29 years in good health and CMV-seropositive. This sequence joins TRBV2 and TRBJ1-2; D may be TRBD1 (5 bases). Material for sequencing was PBMCs. Here the CDR3 DNA reads TGTGCCAGCAGTGTAATGTGGGGGGAGATTAACTATGGCTACACCTTC. It yields the protein CASSVMWGEINYGYTF.